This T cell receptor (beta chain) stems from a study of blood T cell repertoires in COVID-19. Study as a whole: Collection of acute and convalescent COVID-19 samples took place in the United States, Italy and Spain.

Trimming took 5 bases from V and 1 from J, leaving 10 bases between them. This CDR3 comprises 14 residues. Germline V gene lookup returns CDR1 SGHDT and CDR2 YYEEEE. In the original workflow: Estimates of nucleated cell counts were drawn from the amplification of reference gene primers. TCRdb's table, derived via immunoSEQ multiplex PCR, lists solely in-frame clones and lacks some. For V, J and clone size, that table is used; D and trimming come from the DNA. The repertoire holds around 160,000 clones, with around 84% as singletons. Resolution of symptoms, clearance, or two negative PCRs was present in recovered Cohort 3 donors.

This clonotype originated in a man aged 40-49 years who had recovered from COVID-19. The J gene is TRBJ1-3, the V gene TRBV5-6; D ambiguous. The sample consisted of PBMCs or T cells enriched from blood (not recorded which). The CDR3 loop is CASRIGESGNTIYF. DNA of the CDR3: TGTGCCAGCAGGATCGGGGAATCTGGAAACACCATATATTTT.